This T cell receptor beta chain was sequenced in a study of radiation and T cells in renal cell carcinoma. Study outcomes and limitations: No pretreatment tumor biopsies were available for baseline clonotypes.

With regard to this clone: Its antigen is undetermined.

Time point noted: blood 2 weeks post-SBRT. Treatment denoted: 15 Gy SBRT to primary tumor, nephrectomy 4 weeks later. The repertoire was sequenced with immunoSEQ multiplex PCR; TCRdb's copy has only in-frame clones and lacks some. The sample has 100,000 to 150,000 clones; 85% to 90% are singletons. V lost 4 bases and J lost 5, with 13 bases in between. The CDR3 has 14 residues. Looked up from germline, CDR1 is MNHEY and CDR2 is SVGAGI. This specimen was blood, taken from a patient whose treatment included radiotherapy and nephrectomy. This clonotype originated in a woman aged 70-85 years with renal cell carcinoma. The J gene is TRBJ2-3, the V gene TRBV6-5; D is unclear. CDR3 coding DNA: TGTGCCAGCAGTTCAACCGCGCGTCGAGATACGCAGTATTTT. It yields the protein CASSSTARRDTQYF.